This T cell receptor beta chain was identified during a study of regulatory T cells in long-lasting Graves disease. Study findings and constraints: Relative to newly diagnosed Graves' patients, persistent ones had lower TCR diversity. Persistent disease was associated with favored TRBV28 usage and with favored use of TRBJ1-2 and TRBJ2-5.

The time point was: persistent/refractory GD, antithyroid drugs over 5 years with positive TRAb. Generation of the TCR library employed RNA extracted from PBMCs. An endocrinology department in Xi'an, China, recruited the patients. The sample holds a few counts of this clonotype. Its antigen remains unidentified. The germline V gene has CDR1 SGHDN and CDR2 FVKESK. With 4 bases clipped from V and 3 bases from J, the junction kept 5 bases outside the gene matches. This CDR3 comprises 15 residues. Relying on iRepertoire HTBI primers and Arm-PCR of CDR3 regions, the team built TCR beta libraries. MiXCR, run by TCRdb on the multiplex PCR reads, gives a single entry per CDR3 protein. The data show 420,000 or so distinct CDR3 sequences, with 23% seen just once and approximately 25% held by the top ten.

The rearrangement uses TRBV14 and TRBJ2-7, with TRBD2 matching 11 bases. This specimen consisted of peripheral blood mononuclear cells (PBMCs), obtained when the disease was refractory, from a patient treated with antithyroid drugs. The receptor was isolated from a female donor with Graves disease. In DNA form, the CDR3 reads TGTGCCAGCAGCCGAGGGACTAGCGGTAACTACGAGCAGTACTTC. This translates into CASSRGTSGNYEQYF. The full variable domain, with the rest looked up from reference TRBV14 and TRBJ2-7, is EAGVTQFPSHSVIEKGQTVTLRCDPISGHDNLYWYRRVMGKEIKFLLHFVKESKQDESGMPNNRFLAERTGGTYSTLKVQPAELEDSGVYFCASSRGTSGNYEQYFGPGTRLTVT.